This TCR beta chain was sequenced in a study of shared clonotypes between healthy human individuals. As for this clone: Its matching antigen is unknown.

Study-wide points: Owing to a small donor count, the genetic and exposure-history diversity represented was limited. Clonotypes not shared had lower generation probabilities than those common to all four donors.

Sequenced by immunoSEQ multiplex PCR; TCRdb stores in-frame clones only, minus some. This sample has a few hundred thousand clones, with 65% to 70% found just once. V gave up 5 bases and J gave up 0 bases; unmatched junction bases: 6. The germline gives CDR1 SGHTA, CDR2 FQGNSA. CDR3 size: 15 residues. Healthy adults negative for HIV, lacking recent acute infections or vaccinations, served as donors. V is TRBV7-2 and J is TRBJ2-7, with 8 bases identical to TRBD2. The origin of this receptor is a young man in good health. Sequenced material: memory CD4+ T cells sorted from blood. The sample's subset: CD45RA-negative fraction. In DNA, the CDR3 is TGTGCCAGCAGCGGAATAGCGGGGAGCTCCTACGAGCAGTACTTC. This sequence encodes CASSGIAGSSYEQYF.